The 25 T cell receptor beta chains reported below all come from one sample, sequenced in a study of beta chain features in type 1 diabetes. The authors reverse transcribed all of the isolated RNA, so sequencing captured expressed TCRB transcripts. This table comes from immunoSEQ multiplex PCR, and its TCRdb copy is limited to in-frame clones, with some not included. The sample holds under 900,000 clones, roughly 17% seen once. Sequenced input: naive CD4+ T cells from blood. These receptors originate from a woman aged 18-30 years in good health.

The V and J genes are TRBV5-1 and TRBJ2-3; D not resolved. Germline loops: CDR1 SGHRS, CDR2 YFSETQ. The ends were cut back, 4 bases at V and 3 bases at J, with 12 bases in the middle. The CDR3 is made up of 14 amino acids. As DNA, the CDR3 is TGCGCCAGCAGCCTTGGCCCGGAGACAGATACGCAGTATTTT. This gives the protein CASSLGPETDTQYF.

The chain recombines TRBV7-9 with TRBJ2-5, with 7 bases matching TRBD1. V shed 1 base, J shed 5 bases, and the junction held 4 bases outside the gene matches. Germline lookup yields CDR1 SEHNR and CDR2 FQNEAQ (reference sequence). CDR3 length: 14 residues. CDR3 protein: CASSLEGTVETQYF. In nucleotides, the CDR3 is TGTGCCAGCAGCTTAGAAGGGACAGTGGAGACCCAGTACTTC.

V gene TRBV10-3 combines with J gene TRBJ2-5; D not certain. The end of the DNA aligns better with TRBJ2-7, so the J call may be wrong. CDR1 is ENHRY, CDR2 SYGVKD, per germline. The CDR3 is 11 residues long. CDR3 protein: CAIGGSYEQYF. As DNA, the CDR3 is TGTGCGATCGGCGGCAGCTACGAGCAGTACTTC.

This clone was detected a few times. The chain couples TRBV28 to TRBJ2-3, with 8 bases fitting TRBD2. From germline, CDR1 is MDHEN and CDR2 SYDVKM. The CDR3 extends over 17 amino acids. V lost 6 bases to trimming and J lost 2 bases; unmatched junction nucleotides: 13. The CDR3 DNA reads as TGTGCCAGCAGCCAAACCGGGACTAGGAGGGACACAGATACGCAGTATTTT. Its protein is CASSQTGTRRDTDTQYF.

This clone turned up a few times. A much larger clone lies a single base off, so this may be a read error. The rearrangement joins TRBV7-9 to TRBJ2-5; D unclear. The DNA end favors TRBJ2-7, so the J call may be wrong. This CDR3 has 11 amino acids. Germline lookup yields CDR1 SEHNR and CDR2 FQNEAQ (reference sequence). The CDR3 sequence: CASSLDYEQYF. CDR3 sequence (DNA): TGTGCCAGCAGCTTAGACTACGAGCAGTACTTC.

The CDR3 bases are TGTGCCAGCTCACCAGCCTTTAACTACGAGCAGTACTTC. Amino acids: CASSPAFNYEQYF. The chain employs TRBV18 and TRBJ2-7; D is ambiguous. CDR3 length: 13 residues. Germline V gene data show CDR1 as KGHSH and CDR2 as LQKENI. The V and J ends lost 2 bases and 3 bases respectively, with 8 bases between them.

A few counts support this clone. Other DNA sequences of this sample code for an identical CDR3. The chain uses TRBV5-1 and TRBJ2-2, with TRBD1 matching over 9 bases. The CDR3 is 16 residues long. From germline, CDR1 is SGHRS and CDR2 YFSETQ. The J segment lost 2 bases and the V segment lost 2 bases, leaving 4 bases of the junction unmatched. The CDR3 here is CASSLSGQGNTGELFF. The CDR3 DNA is TGCGCCAGCAGCTTATCGGGACAGGGTAACACCGGGGAGCTGTTTTTT. The full variable domain, completed using reference TRBV5-1 and TRBJ2-2, is KAGVTQTPRYLIKTRGQQVTLSCSPISGHRSVSWYQQTPGQGLQFLFEYFSETQRNKGNFPGRFSGRQFSNSRSEMNVSTLELGDSALYLCASSLSGQGNTGELFFGEGSRLTVL.

This chain uses TRBV9 with TRBJ2-1, with TRBD2 identical over 8 bases. Trimming at V came to 3 bases and at J to 4 bases, leaving 6 bases not matched to a gene. Germline lookup yields CDR1 SGDLS and CDR2 YYNGEE. There are 15 residues in the CDR3. The CDR3 DNA sequence: TGTGCCAGCAGCGGAAGCGGGAGACGGTACAATGAGCAGTTCTTC. Its translation is CASSGSGRRYNEQFF.

CDR3 amino acids: CSASPTVGYTF. CDR3 sequence (DNA): TGCAGTGCTAGTCCCACGGTTGGGTACACCTTC. This sequence joins TRBV20-1 and TRBJ1-2, with no clear D. This CDR3 is 11 amino acids long. Germline CDR1 and CDR2: DFQATT and SNEGSKA (reference sequence). Trimming took 3 bases from V and 11 from J, leaving 13 bases between them.

The V gene is TRBV19, the J gene TRBJ1-1; no firm D call. This CDR3 region has 17 residues. The germline V and J ends were trimmed by 2 bases and 0 bases, with 16 bases remaining between them. Looked up from germline, CDR1 is LNHDA and CDR2 is SQIVND (reference sequence). CDR3 sequence: CASSISGKMRMNTEAFF. CDR3 DNA: TGTGCCAGTAGTATATCTGGGAAAATGAGAATGAACACTGAAGCTTTCTTT. The variable domain in full, completed from reference TRBV19 and TRBJ1-1, reads DGGITQSPKYLFRKEGQNVTLSCEQNLNHDAMYWYRQDPGQGLRLIYYSQIVNDFQKGDIAEGYSVSREKKESFPLTVTSAQKNPTAFYLCASSISGKMRMNTEAFFGQGTRLTVV.

This chain connects TRBV7-9 to TRBJ2-6; D unresolved. V lost 1 base to trimming and J lost 0 bases, with 4 bases between them. Germline V gene lookup returns CDR1 SEHNR and CDR2 FQNEAQ (reference sequence). The length of the CDR3 is 15 residues. The CDR3 loop is CASSLGHSGANVLTF. Written as DNA, the CDR3 is TGTGCCAGCAGCTTAGGCCACTCTGGGGCCAACGTCCTGACTTTC.

This clone was recorded a few times. The chain's CDR3 is CAISEIGTGVGYTF. CDR3 sequence (DNA): TGTGCCATCAGTGAGATTGGGACAGGGGTTGGCTACACCTTC. This chain connects TRBV10-3 to TRBJ1-2; 10 nucleotides align to TRBD1. The CDR3 loop spans 14 amino acids. From germline, CDR1 is ENHRY and CDR2 SYGVKD. With V trimmed by 2 bases and J by 7 bases, 4 bases remained unmatched.

This clone turned up a few times. CDR3 residues: CASSSLRTSGSPTYEQYF. CDR3 coding DNA: TGTGCCAGCTCATCCCTAAGGACTAGCGGGAGTCCGACCTACGAGCAGTACTTC. The chain links TRBV18 to TRBJ2-7, with 13 bases lining up with TRBD2. Germline V gives CDR1 KGHSH, CDR2 LQKENI. After removal of 5 bases from V and 2 bases from J, the junction contained 12 bases not matched to a gene. This CDR3 is 18 amino acids long.

This clone was counted between two and nine times. The V and J genes are TRBV6-6 and TRBJ2-1; D is uncertain. Germline V CDR1 and CDR2: MNHNY, SVGAGI (reference sequence). V gave up 8 bases and J gave up 12 bases, with 14 bases separating them. The CDR3 is 11 residues long. The CDR3 DNA sequence: TGTGCCAGCGCCCTCCAGAAGGCGCAGTTCTTC. Its translation: CASALQKAQFF.

The chain couples TRBV5-6 to TRBJ1-5, with a weak D call TRBD1 (5 bases). The germline V gene has CDR1 SGHDT and CDR2 YYEEEE. The V and J ends lost 4 bases and 6 bases respectively, with 17 bases between them. The CDR3 runs to 15 residues. The CDR3 nucleotides are TGTGCCAGCAGCCCTGGGGCAGGCCGCGGTCAGCCCCAGCATTTT. Residues: CASSPGAGRGQPQHF.

This clone came up a few times. The chain links TRBV5-1 to TRBJ1-2, with a tentative D call TRBD1 (6 bases). In germline, CDR1 is SGHRS, CDR2 YFSETQ. This CDR3 is built from 15 residues. Trimming shortened V by 3 bases and J by 2 bases, and 14 bases separated the two germline ends. This chain's CDR3 is CASSWSGGSNYGYTF. The CDR3 DNA reads TGCGCCAGCAGCTGGTCCGGGGGCTCGAACTATGGCTACACCTTC.

This clone was seen a handful of times. The chain uses TRBV14 and TRBJ2-7; 7 nucleotides agree with TRBD2. The CDR3 has 15 residues. Germline CDR1 and CDR2: SGHDN and FVKESK. V shed 4 bases, J shed 4 bases, and the junction held 10 bases outside the gene matches. In DNA form, the CDR3 reads TGTGCCAGCAGCCCTGCGGGGGATTACCCTTACGAGCAGTACTTC. As protein: CASSPAGDYPYEQYF.

V gene TRBV10-3 combines with J gene TRBJ1-1; D is unresolved. From germline, CDR1 is ENHRY and CDR2 SYGVKD. The V gene lost 11 bases and the J gene lost 7 bases, with 14 bases spanning the gap. The CDR3 totals 11 residues. CDR3 coding DNA: TGTGCCGTAAGAGAGGGAAATGAAGCTTTCTTT. It is translated as CAVREGNEAFF.

This clone turned up a few times. The rearrangement uses TRBV7-2 and TRBJ2-7; 9 bases are shared with TRBD2. Germline values: CDR1 SGHTA, CDR2 FQGNSA. J gave up 7 bases and V 5 bases, and 9 bases lay outside the gene matches. The CDR3 consists of 14 residues. The CDR3 loop is CASSKREAPGEQYF. As DNA, the CDR3 is TGTGCCAGCAGCAAGCGGGAGGCCCCGGGGGAGCAGTACTTC.

This clone was seen a few times. The chain has TRBV5-6 and TRBJ1-5; D unresolved. Trimming took off 0 bases at V and 5 bases at J, with 9 bases between the two ends. The CDR3 sequence is 14 residues long. Germline CDR1 reads SGHDT; CDR2 reads YYEEEE. The CDR3 nucleotides read TGTGCCAGCAGCTTGGTCTGGGATGATCAGCCCCAGCATTTT. Protein product: CASSLVWDDQPQHF.

The genes are TRBV6-6 and TRBJ2-1; 7 bases match TRBD1. The CDR3 totals 16 residues. The junction had 12 bases not matched to a gene; V was cut back by 2 bases and J by 8 bases. The germline CDR1 and CDR2 sequences are MNHNY and SVGAGI (reference sequence). The CDR3 region is CASSYQRDSPPYEQFF. For the CDR3, the DNA is TGTGCCAGCAGTTACCAAAGGGACAGCCCCCCGTATGAGCAGTTCTTC.

This clone was found a few times. V usage is TRBV18 and J usage is TRBJ1-5; D is undetermined. The CDR3 is 14 residues long. CDR1 and CDR2 (germline): KGHSH, LQKENI. Between the trimmed V and J ends, which lost 0 bases and 1 base, there was a span of 4 bases. The CDR3 sequence is CASSPPGSNQPQHF. In nucleotides, the CDR3 is TGTGCCAGCTCACCACCAGGGAGCAATCAGCCCCAGCATTTT.

The V and J genes are TRBV13 and TRBJ2-6; 12 bases are shared with TRBD2. Trimming removed 2 bases from V and 4 bases from J; junction bases left unmatched: 6. This CDR3 is built from 18 residues. Looked up from germline, CDR1 is PRHDT and CDR2 is FYEKMQ (reference sequence). The DNA of the CDR3 is TGTGCCAGCAGCTTATTACGGACTAGCGGGACCGGGGCCAACGTCCTGACTTTC. Amino acid sequence: CASSLLRTSGTGANVLTF.

The chain has TRBV19 and TRBJ2-3; D unclear. Germline CDR1 and CDR2: LNHDA and SQIVND (reference sequence). The V and J ends lost 1 base and 5 bases respectively, with 10 bases between them. This CDR3 is built from 14 residues. The CDR3 reads CASSIAEWQDTQYF. CDR3 in DNA: TGTGCCAGTAGTATAGCCGAATGGCAAGATACGCAGTATTTT.

This clone was recorded only once. The chain uses TRBV15 and TRBJ2-5, with D perhaps matching TRBD2 (6 bases). V was cut by 1 base and J by 8 bases, with 26 bases left in between. This CDR3 contains 18 residues. Germline V lookup: CDR1 LNHNV, CDR2 YYDKDF (reference sequence). DNA of the CDR3: TGTGCCACCAGCAGAGTCCCCTACCGGGACTCAATCCCGCGCACCCAGTACTTC. Protein sequence: CATSRVPYRDSIPRTQYF.